Below are 17 T cell receptor beta chains sequenced from a single sample in a study of T cells in Graves' hyperthyroidism and ophthalmopathy. Researchers amplified the TCR beta CDR3 regions from RNA transcripts. The study used the HTBI primer set for a first-round RT-PCR of the TCR CDR3. TCRdb redid the calling of the multiplex PCR reads with MiXCR, one entry per CDR3 protein. Of 480,000 or so distinct CDR3 sequences listed, approximately 48% are singletons. The sequenced sample consisted of peripheral blood or thyroid tissue (not recorded which). All receptors derive from an adult woman with Graves' disease, either hyperthyroidism or ophthalmopathy (not recorded which).

This clonotype was seen ten or more times. The V and J genes are TRBV18 and TRBJ1-1; D perhaps matches TRBD1 (5 bases). V was shortened by 3 bases and J by 2 bases, with 7 bases between the two germline ends. The CDR3 totals 13 residues. The germline gives CDR1 KGHSH, CDR2 LQKENI. The CDR3 DNA follows: TGTGCCAGCTCACCGGGGACCAACACTGAAGCTTTCTTT. It codes for CASSPGTNTEAFF.

This clonotype appeared many times. The V and J genes are TRBV10-2 and TRBJ1-2, with TRBD1 as a possible D gene (5 bases). From germline, CDR1 is WSHSY and CDR2 SAAADI. The CDR3 length is 13 residues. V gave up 6 bases and J gave up 7 bases, with 15 bases separating them. The CDR3 loop reads CASRSQGSVGYTF. The CDR3 bases are TGCGCCAGCAGGTCGCAGGGAAGCGTTGGCTACACCTTC.

The gene calls are TRBV7-8 and TRBJ1-5, with 7 bases fitting TRBD1. CDR1 is SGHVS and CDR2 is FQNEAQ in the germline V gene. The CDR3 has 14 amino acids. J lost 6 bases, V lost 5 bases, and 7 bases had no gene match. CDR3 in DNA: TGTGCCAGCAGCCCCCGGGACAGTGCTCAGCCCCAGCATTTT. Translation: CASSPRDSAQPQHF. Complete variable domain (other parts from reference TRBV7-8 and TRBJ1-5): GAGVSQSPRYKVAKRGQDVALRCDPISGHVSLFWYQQALGQGPEFLTYFQNEAQLDKSGLPSDRFFAERPEGSVSTLKIQRTQQEDSAVYLCASSPRDSAQPQHFGDGTRLSIL.

A few counts support this clonotype. This chain uses TRBV20-1 with TRBJ2-3; a possible D gene is TRBD1 (6 bases). Trimming shortened V by 7 bases and J by 3 bases, and 11 bases separated the two germline ends. The CDR3 is made up of 12 amino acids. CDR1 is DFQATT and CDR2 is SNEGSKA in the germline V gene (reference sequence). The CDR3 DNA reads as TGCAGTGTGCAGGGGCGGACAGATACGCAGTATTTT. Protein product: CSVQGRTDTQYF.

For the CDR3, the DNA is TGTGCCAGCAGTCCAAGCGTTCTGGGGAGAAACACCATATATTTT. Protein sequence: CASSPSVLGRNTIYF. The chain employs TRBV9 and TRBJ1-3; D is ambiguous. From germline, CDR1 is SGDLS and CDR2 YYNGEE. The CDR3 is 15 residues long. V shed 5 bases and J shed 5 bases, with 17 bases lying between them.

This clonotype was seen a few times. One end of the junction does not line up with germline, which may come from a read error. The rearrangement joins TRBV15 to TRBJ2-7, with TRBD1 matching over 9 bases. CDR1 and CDR2 (germline): LNHNV, YYDKDF (reference sequence). The CDR3 totals 13 residues. The CDR3 nucleotides are TGTGCCACCAGCAGAGATTACTTGGGGACAGGGTTATTC. Its protein product is CATSRDYLGTGLF.

In this sample, this clonotype turned up a few times. The gene calls are TRBV12-3 or TRBV12-4 and TRBJ1-5, with TRBD1 matching 8 bases. The CDR3 is made up of 13 amino acids. V shed 6 bases and J 5 bases; nucleotides not matched to a gene: 3. In DNA form, the CDR3 reads TGTGCCAGCAGACCGGGACAGGATCAGCCCCAGCATTTT. Protein: CASRPGQDQPQHF.

In its sample, this clonotype was seen once. The rearrangement joins TRBV20-1 to TRBJ2-6; TRBD2 agrees at 7 bases. The CDR3 is 16 amino acids. V shed 5 bases and J 3 bases; nucleotides not matched to a gene: 10. The V gene's germline CDR1 is DFQATT and CDR2 SNEGSKA (reference sequence). The CDR3 region is CSAFRTRSLGANVLTF. DNA for the CDR3: TGCAGTGCTTTCCGGACTAGGTCTCTTGGGGCCAACGTCCTGACTTTC.

This chain links TRBV19 with TRBJ1-1; D is unresolved. Germline V gives CDR1 LNHDA, CDR2 SQIVND (reference sequence). The CDR3 loop spans 12 amino acids. The V end was cut by 2 bases, the J end by 4 bases, with 5 bases between. CDR3 DNA sequence: TGTGCCAGTAGTATACTTGGCACTGAAGCTTTCTTT. Residues: CASSILGTEAFF.

Note on this clonotype: A much larger clone sits a single nucleotide away, making a read error possible. The rearrangement joins TRBV14 to TRBJ2-2; 12 bases map to TRBD2. CDR3 length: 16 amino acids. Germline-derived CDR1 and CDR2 are SGHDN and FVKESK. The CDR3 is CATSQGTSGRTGELFF. DNA of the CDR3: TGTGCCACCAGCCAAGGCACTAGCGGGAGGACCGGGGAGCTGTTTTTT.

There are many counts of this clonotype. The V gene is TRBV5-1, the J gene TRBJ1-1; unclear D gene. Germline V CDR1 and CDR2: SGHRS, YFSETQ. Trimming cost V 7 bases and J 3 bases, with 13 bases left between them. This CDR3 contains 13 residues. The CDR3 spells CASFSHGHTEAFF. The CDR3 DNA is TGCGCCAGCTTCTCACACGGACACACTGAAGCTTTCTTT.

The rearrangement uses TRBV7-9 and TRBJ2-2; 8 bases line up with TRBD2. CDR3 length: 12 amino acids. Germline V gene data show CDR1 as SEHNR and CDR2 as FQNEAQ (reference sequence). This chain's CDR3 is CGREDDTGELFF. The DNA of the CDR3 is TGTGGGCGGGAGGACGACACCGGGGAGCTGTTTTTT. Complete variable domain (other parts from reference TRBV7-9 and TRBJ2-2): DTGVSQNPRHKITKRGQNVTFRCDPISEHNRLYWYRQTLGQGPEFLTYFQNEAQLEKSRLLSDRFSAERPKGSFSTLEIQRTEQGDSAMYLCGREDDTGELFFGEGSRLTVL.

A few counts support this clonotype. The rearrangement joins TRBV9 to TRBJ1-5; 7 bases align to TRBD1. The CDR3 length is 16 residues. The V segment lost 2 bases and the J segment 6 bases; nucleotides outside the gene matches: 11. The V gene's germline CDR1 is SGDLS and CDR2 YYNGEE. CDR3 nucleotides: TGTGCCAGCAGCGTCGGGCCAGGGGGGGGCGGTCAGCCCCAGCATTTT. It specifies CASSVGPGGGGQPQHF.

This clonotype was recorded only once. This rearrangement joins TRBV7-9 to TRBJ2-7, with 8 bases identical to TRBD1. V lost 5 bases, J lost 5 bases, and 8 bases stayed unmatched. CDR1 is SEHNR, CDR2 FQNEAQ, per germline (reference sequence). This CDR3 has 14 amino acids. CDR3: CASSPRTGNNEQYF. The CDR3 coding sequence is TGTGCCAGCAGCCCGCGGACAGGGAACAACGAGCAGTACTTC.

V gene TRBV7-2 combines with J gene TRBJ1-6; D gene uncertain. The germline V gene encodes CDR1 SGHTA and CDR2 FQGNSA. This CDR3 has 13 amino acids. V was shortened by 2 bases and J by 7 bases, with 6 bases between the two germline ends. CDR3 sequence: CASSLYWNSPLHF. CDR3 nucleotides: TGTGCCAGCAGCTTATACTGGAATTCACCCCTCCACTTT.

Ten or more counts support this clonotype. The chain carries TRBV6-6 and TRBJ1-2; D remains unclear. The V gene lost 6 bases and the J gene lost 6 bases, with 17 bases spanning the gap. CDR1 MNHNY and CDR2 SVGAGI come from the germline V gene (reference sequence). This CDR3 is built from 14 residues. The CDR3 bases are TGTGCCAGCAGCATCTACAGCCCCGGAGATGGCTACACCTTC. Its translation is CASSIYSPGDGYTF.

The rearrangement uses TRBV2 and TRBJ1-4; D gene uncertain. Per germline, CDR1 SNHLY and CDR2 FYNNEI. The CDR3 has 13 amino acids. Trimming took 6 bases from V and 5 from J, leaving 10 bases between them. CDR3 in amino acids: CASSDAANEKLFF. The CDR3 DNA reads as TGTGCCAGCAGCGATGCTGCCAATGAAAAACTGTTTTTT.